Given below is one TCR beta chain in context. Its antigen is as yet unknown. Germline assignment: CDR1 SGHRS and CDR2 YFSETQ. This CDR3 contains 15 residues. The V gene end was trimmed by 2 bases and the J gene end by 5 bases; junction bases not matched to a gene: 6. The record originates from a study of neoadjuvant anti-PD-1 for oral cavity cancer. Study-level information: Nivolumab at 3 mg/kg was mostly given biweekly, three to four doses, pre-surgery. Patients without progression received a fourth nivolumab dose around day 43, then surgical resection on days 50-56. Study-wide points: With three patients per group, TCR findings need larger cohorts. Pretreatment Treg/Th17 ratio correlated inversely with post-treatment tumor clonality.

Time point indicated: after neoadjuvant nivolumab, at surgical resection. TCRdb's table, derived via immunoSEQ multiplex PCR, lists solely in-frame clones and lacks some. The sample has about 8,000 clones, 65% to 80% seen once. The genes are TRBV5-1 and TRBJ1-5; TRBD1 matches at 8 bases. The clonotype originates from a person aged 35 to 85 with oral cavity squamous cell carcinoma. The sample was PBMCs, taken after nivolumab (anti-PD-1) treatment. CDR3 amino acids: CASSLTGQGDQPQHF. The CDR3 region has the DNA TGCGCCAGCAGCTTAACCGGACAGGGTGATCAGCCCCAGCATTTT.